This TCR beta chain is drawn from a study of cytomegalovirus exposure and HLA in healthy donors. Study-level results: Presence/absence analyses treated sequencing depth as roughly uniform across donors.

Germline V gene sequence: CDR1 GTSNPN, CDR2 SVGIG (reference sequence). V shed 4 bases and J shed 4 bases, with 13 bases lying between them. The CDR3 spans 13 residues. It was with 60 Vbeta and 13 Jbeta primers that the PCR ran. Sequenced by immunoSEQ multiplex PCR; TCRdb stores in-frame clones only, minus some. The sample consists of 100,000 to 150,000 clones, over 70% of them appearing once. Points on this clone: Its antigen is currently unknown.

Sequenced: PBMCs. The clonotype was recovered from a woman in her fifties or sixties in good health and CMV-seronegative. V is TRBV30 and J is TRBJ1-2; the D is unclear. CDR3 DNA sequence: TGTGCCTGGAACAACCCAGTCCTCTATGGCTACACCTTC. Its translation is CAWNNPVLYGYTF.